This T cell receptor (beta chain) appears in the sequencing data of a study of T cell changes during pregnancy in multiple sclerosis. The data were produced by immunoSEQ multiplex PCR, yet TCRdb's version contains in-frame clones alone and is incomplete. Found here are tens of thousands of clones, about 91% of them singletons; the top ten hold 0.29%. J lost 2 bases, V lost 6 bases, and 6 bases had no gene match. The CDR3 is made up of 15 amino acids. Germline V gives CDR1 MNHNY, CDR2 SVGAGI (reference sequence). V is TRBV6-6 and J is TRBJ1-5, with 8 bases aligning to TRBD1. The sequence was collected from a female donor in good health, enrolled as a control in a pregnancy study. The source material was CD4+ T cells from peripheral blood mononuclear cells, sampled in the third trimester of pregnancy. CDR3 DNA: TGTGCCAGCAGCGACCCGGGACAGGGCAATCAGCCCCAGCATTTT. Translating gives CASSDPGQGNQPQHF.